These 26 T cell receptor beta chains originate from one sample sequenced in a study of radiotherapy plus CTLA-4 blockade in lung cancer. Repertoires were generated with immunoSEQ multiplex PCR, while TCRdb's copy carries only in-frame clones and drops some. The data contain around 100,000 clones, approximately 80% of them singletons. The sample here was peripheral blood, taken from a patient treated with radiotherapy plus ipilimumab. The receptors were gathered from a human donor with non-small cell lung cancer that progressed on radiotherapy plus ipilimumab. Some clones in this sample may be carry-over from other donors' samples.

V gene TRBV27 combines with J gene TRBJ2-1; 7 positions agree with TRBD1. Germline CDR1 reads MNHEY; CDR2 reads SMNVEV (reference sequence). Losses at the gene ends were 6 bases for V and 1 base for J; bases not matched to a gene: 9. This CDR3 contains 16 residues. CDR3 protein: CASRRTGAISYNEQFF. The CDR3 DNA reads as TGTGCCAGCAGGCGAACAGGGGCCATATCCTACAATGAGCAGTTCTTC.

This clone was observed a few times. The V call is TRBV2, the J call TRBJ2-5; unclear D gene. The CDR3 is made up of 14 amino acids. With 0 bases removed from V and 6 bases from J, the gap between germline ends came to 11 bases. Germline V gives CDR1 SNHLY, CDR2 FYNNEI. The CDR3 DNA sequence: TGTGCCAGCAGTGAAGCGCGGCCTTCAAAGACCCAGTACTTC. Translated: CASSEARPSKTQYF.

The chain joins TRBV6-1 to TRBJ1-1; D may be TRBD1 (5 bases). The V end lost 1 base, the J end lost 5 bases, and 14 bases lay between the germline ends. Germline V gives CDR1 MNHNS, CDR2 SASEGT. The CDR3 has 15 residues. CDR3 region: CASSEEGGAGTEAFF. CDR3 in DNA: TGTGCCAGCAGTGAAGAAGGTGGGGCCGGGACTGAAGCTTTCTTT.

The chain recombines TRBV7-9 with TRBJ1-3; D is perhaps TRBD1 (6 bases). This CDR3 contains 17 residues. The germline V gene has CDR1 SEHNR and CDR2 FQNEAQ (reference sequence). The V end lost 3 bases, the J end lost 1 base, and 16 bases lay between the germline ends. CDR3 amino acids: CASSLAPGARSGNTIYF. DNA for the CDR3: TGTGCCAGCAGCTTGGCTCCGGGGGCGCGTTCTGGAAACACCATATATTTT.

This clone was detected once. This chain links TRBV5-4 with TRBJ1-3; TRBD1 is a possible D gene (5 bases). Trimming shortened V by 4 bases and J by 1 base, and 15 bases separated the two germline ends. This CDR3 is 16 amino acids long. Per germline, CDR1 SGHNT and CDR2 YYREEE (reference sequence). CDR3 bases: TGTGCCAGCAGCAAGGGGTCGACAGCTTCTGGAAACACCATATATTTT. This gives the protein CASSKGSTASGNTIYF.

This clone was seen only a few times. This chain uses TRBV6-1 with TRBJ2-7; D tentatively reads TRBD1 or TRBD2 (6 bases each). This CDR3 spans 15 amino acids. Trimming shortened V by 5 bases and J by 0 bases, and 14 bases separated the two germline ends. Germline loops: CDR1 MNHNS, CDR2 SASEGT. The CDR3: CASSQDGGSSYEQYF. CDR3 sequence (DNA): TGTGCCAGCAGTCAGGACGGGGGCAGCTCCTACGAGCAGTACTTC.

This chain connects TRBV2 to TRBJ2-7; no clear D gene. V dropped 7 bases and J dropped 2 bases, with 9 bases sitting between them. The CDR3 covers 12 residues. CDR1 SNHLY and CDR2 FYNNEI come from the germline V gene. The CDR3 DNA reads TGTGCCAGCAATTCGGTAGCCTACGAGCAGTACTTC. This sequence encodes CASNSVAYEQYF.

The chain couples TRBV29-1 to TRBJ1-1; no firm D call. Germline V CDR1 and CDR2: SQVTM, ANQGSEA. The CDR3 has 14 residues. V lost 5 bases and J lost 3, with 16 bases in between. The CDR3 sequence: CSVQATGIYTEAFF. The CDR3 bases are TGCAGCGTTCAGGCGACGGGGATTTACACTGAAGCTTTCTTT.

This clone was seen once. The V gene is TRBV19, the J gene TRBJ1-2; 7 nucleotides match TRBD1. The germline V gene encodes CDR1 LNHDA and CDR2 SQIVND (reference sequence). The trim removed 5 bases at V and 4 bases at J, leaving 10 bases unmatched. The CDR3 is 15 residues long. The DNA for the CDR3 is TGTGCCAGTAGTTCCCTGGGACAGATAAGCTATGGCTACACCTTC. Residues: CASSSLGQISYGYTF.

The chain uses TRBV2 and TRBJ2-7; D gene uncertain. The V gene lost 11 bases and the J gene lost 4 bases, with 18 bases spanning the gap. Looked up from germline, CDR1 is SNHLY and CDR2 is FYNNEI. This CDR3 has 13 residues. The CDR3 DNA reads as TGTGCCTCAGTGAGAGAGACCTCATACGAGCAGTACTTC. This translates into CASVRETSYEQYF.

The J gene is TRBJ1-1, the V gene TRBV6-5, with D possibly TRBD1 on 5 matching bases. Germline CDR1 is MNHEY and CDR2 is SVGAGI. V was trimmed by 7 bases and J by 1 base, leaving 16 bases between them. CDR3 length: 15 residues. CDR3 in amino acids: CASIKPGTQNTEAFF. As DNA, the CDR3 is TGTGCCAGCATCAAACCCGGGACGCAGAACACTGAAGCTTTCTTT.

The genes are TRBV30 and TRBJ1-5; D unclear. The CDR3 extends over 14 amino acids. Germline lookup yields CDR1 GTSNPN and CDR2 SVGIG (reference sequence). V lost 2 bases and J 0 bases, leaving 8 bases between the germline ends. The CDR3 region is CAWSLGGSNQPQHF. CDR3 bases: TGTGCCTGGAGTCTTGGAGGTAGCAATCAGCCCCAGCATTTT.

The count of this clone is one. The chain combines TRBV7-9 with TRBJ2-7, with 8 bases fitting TRBD1. This CDR3 has 13 amino acids. J lost 5 bases, V lost 5 bases, and 5 bases had no gene match. The V gene's germline CDR1 is SEHNR and CDR2 FQNEAQ (reference sequence). CDR3 protein: CASSPPGQDEQYF. The CDR3 DNA reads TGTGCCAGCAGCCCCCCGGGACAGGACGAGCAGTACTTC.

This chain connects TRBV10-3 to TRBJ2-5; 9 bases fit TRBD2. The J call may be faulty, since TRBJ2-7 better matches the DNA end. In germline, CDR1 is ENHRY, CDR2 SYGVKD. The CDR3 has 14 amino acids. Here the CDR3 reads CAISEVSGRTEQYF. Here the CDR3 DNA reads TGTGCCATCAGTGAAGTTAGCGGGAGAACCGAGCAGTACTTC.

The rearrangement links TRBV11-3 to TRBJ1-2, with D possibly being TRBD1 (6 bases). Germline values: CDR1 SGHNT, CDR2 YENEEA. Trimming left V 2 bases short and J 6 bases short, with 10 bases between. The CDR3 spans 13 residues. CDR3 region: CASSLWGGHGYTF. The CDR3 DNA sequence: TGTGCCAGCAGCTTATGGGGGGGCCATGGCTACACCTTC. The full variable domain, completed using reference TRBV11-3 and TRBJ1-2, is EAGVVQSPRYKIIEKKQPVAFWCNPISGHNTLYWYLQNLGQGPELLIRYENEEAVDDSQLPKDRFSAERLKGVDSTLKIQPAELGDSAVYLCASSLWGGHGYTFGSGTRLTVV.

This chain joins TRBV5-6 and TRBJ2-5; D assignment may be TRBD1 or TRBD2 (6 bases each). The CDR3 has 16 amino acids. The V end lost 2 bases, the J end lost 1 base, and 15 bases lay between the germline ends. Germline CDR1 reads SGHDT; CDR2 reads YYEEEE. CDR3 sequence: CASSFRIGGLQETQYF. The CDR3, as DNA: TGTGCCAGCAGCTTTCGTATCGGGGGCCTCCAAGAGACCCAGTACTTC.

In nucleotides, the CDR3 is TGTGCCAGCAGCCCCTATTCGGACAGCCATGGCTACACCTTC. As protein: CASSPYSDSHGYTF. The chain uses TRBV7-9 and TRBJ1-2; maybe TRBD1 (6 bases). The CDR3 is made up of 14 amino acids. The germline CDR1 and CDR2 sequences are SEHNR and FQNEAQ (reference sequence). The V end was cut by 5 bases, the J end by 6 bases, with 16 bases between.

CDR3 in DNA: TGTGCCAGCAGCCTGACTAGCGGAGCGGATACGCAGTATTTT. This gives the protein CASSLTSGADTQYF. The genes are TRBV7-2 and TRBJ2-3; TRBD2 matches at 9 bases. The CDR3 loop spans 14 amino acids. Trimming took 5 bases from V and 6 from J; bases not matched to a gene: 6. CDR1 and CDR2 from the germline V gene are SGHTA and FQGNSA.

V gene TRBV7-3 combines with J gene TRBJ2-2; possibly TRBD1 or TRBD2 for D (5 bases each). This CDR3 comprises 13 residues. The germline gives CDR1 SGHTA, CDR2 FQGTGA. Trimming pared 3 bases from V and 6 bases from J, leaving 8 bases between. CDR3 amino acids: CASSFQGPGELFF. CDR3 DNA: TGTGCCAGCAGCTTCCAGGGACCCGGGGAGCTGTTTTTT.

The chain couples TRBV7-3 to TRBJ1-1, with D possibly TRBD1 on 6 matching bases. Germline V gene lookup returns CDR1 SGHTA and CDR2 FQGTGA. The CDR3 contains 14 residues. V lost 2 bases to trimming and J lost 6 bases, with 13 bases between them. CDR3 in amino acids: CASSLSPGGAEAFF. The DNA of the CDR3 is TGTGCCAGCAGCTTATCTCCGGGGGGCGCTGAAGCTTTCTTT.

V and J are TRBV28 and TRBJ2-1, with D tentatively TRBD1 (6 bases). Per germline, CDR1 MDHEN and CDR2 SYDVKM. Trimming took off 5 bases at V and 4 bases at J, with 12 bases between the two ends. This CDR3 contains 14 residues. CDR3 protein: CASSNSDRYNEQFF. The DNA for the CDR3 is TGTGCCAGCAGTAATTCGGACAGATACAATGAGCAGTTCTTC.

V is TRBV9 and J is TRBJ1-1; a weak D match, TRBD1 (6 bases). The ends were cut back, 2 bases at V and 6 bases at J, with 11 bases in the middle. Germline V gene sequence: CDR1 SGDLS, CDR2 YYNGEE. The CDR3 has 13 residues. CDR3 region: CASSVGPGAEAFF. The CDR3 DNA follows: TGTGCCAGCAGCGTCGGACCAGGGGCTGAAGCTTTCTTT.

The chain joins TRBV10-2 to TRBJ1-2, with D possibly matching TRBD1 (5 bases). Germline CDR1 reads WSHSY; CDR2 reads SAAADI. Trimming pared 0 bases from V and 5 bases from J, leaving 7 bases between. CDR3 size: 13 residues. The DNA for the CDR3 is TGCGCCAGCAGTGAGTCGGGGGTATATGGCTACACCTTC. Its protein is CASSESGVYGYTF.

As DNA, the CDR3 is TGTGCCAGCAGCTTGTACAGGGGGCCCGTCATGAACACTGAAGCTTTCTTT. As protein: CASSLYRGPVMNTEAFF. The rearrangement uses TRBV5-6 and TRBJ1-1; 9 nucleotides align to TRBD1. The CDR3 covers 17 residues. CDR1 and CDR2 (germline): SGHDT, YYEEEE. Trimming at V came to 1 base and at J to 0 bases, leaving 7 bases not matched to a gene.

This chain uses TRBV7-2 with TRBJ2-1, with 15 bases fitting TRBD2. The J segment lost 13 bases and the V segment lost 1 base, leaving 2 bases of the junction unmatched. Germline V gene data show CDR1 as SGHTA and CDR2 as FQGNSA. This CDR3 region has 14 residues. This CDR3 is CASSLGTSGGDQFF. The CDR3 DNA reads TGTGCCAGCAGCTTAGGGACTAGCGGGGGGGACCAGTTCTTC.

The chain couples TRBV7-8 to TRBJ2-7; either TRBD1 or TRBD2 may fit D (5 bases each). The CDR3 extends over 15 amino acids. Trimming took off 1 base at V and 3 bases at J, with 13 bases between the two ends. Germline lookup yields CDR1 SGHVS and CDR2 FQNEAQ. The CDR3 spells CASSLDGTDLYEQYF. CDR3 sequence (DNA): TGTGCCAGCAGCTTAGACGGGACCGATCTCTACGAGCAGTACTTC.